The clone carrying this TCR beta chain was counted only a few times. What it binds is unknown. The germline CDR1 and CDR2 sequences are MNHNS and SASEGT. The CDR3 extends over 11 amino acids. This specimen comes from a study of post-analysis software for immune sequencing data. Study information: Relapsing-remitting, secondary progressive and progressive-relapsing courses of multiple sclerosis were included.

General study results and limits: F measure clustering grouped samples strongly by preparation batch. A few TRBV segments, TRBV5-6, TRBV5-1 and TRBV20-1 among them, were found more frequent in patients than controls. People with multiple sclerosis had a significantly lower normalized Chao1 diversity than controls did.

The TCR beta cDNA libraries contained unique molecular identifiers. Input populations of roughly 0.95 to 10 million T cells gave rise to approximately 500,000 cDNA molecules. TCRdb re-derived calls from the PCR reads in MiXCR, one entry per CDR3 protein. This table has some 800,000 distinct CDR3 sequences, about 45% appearing once. The sample was blood. This sequence was found in a girl aged 10 to 17 with multiple sclerosis. The chain employs TRBV6-1 and TRBJ2-5, with 8 bases that match TRBD1. The J call could be wrong; TRBJ2-7 is a better fit for the DNA end. The CDR3 spells CASKTGDEQYF. CDR3 nucleotide sequence: TGTGCCAGCAAGACAGGGGACGAGCAGTACTTC.